This record looks at one T cell receptor (beta chain) sequence and its context. Measured with immunoSEQ multiplex PCR; TCRdb has only the in-frame clones, and not every one. The sample carries 57,000 or so clones, about 92% recorded once. This record comes from a study of T cell changes during pregnancy in multiple sclerosis. Germline values: CDR1 SGHNT, CDR2 YENEEA. The V gene lost 2 bases and the J gene lost 6 bases, with 14 bases spanning the gap. The CDR3 loop spans 15 amino acids. This TCR was recovered from a female donor in good health, enrolled as a control in a pregnancy study. The chain employs TRBV11-3 and TRBJ2-1, with a weak D call TRBD2 (5 bases). The source material was peripheral blood, sampled in the third trimester of pregnancy. The CDR3 here is CASSLLGGSPNEQFF. The CDR3 bases are TGTGCCAGCAGCTTATTAGGCGGGTCCCCCAATGAGCAGTTCTTC.